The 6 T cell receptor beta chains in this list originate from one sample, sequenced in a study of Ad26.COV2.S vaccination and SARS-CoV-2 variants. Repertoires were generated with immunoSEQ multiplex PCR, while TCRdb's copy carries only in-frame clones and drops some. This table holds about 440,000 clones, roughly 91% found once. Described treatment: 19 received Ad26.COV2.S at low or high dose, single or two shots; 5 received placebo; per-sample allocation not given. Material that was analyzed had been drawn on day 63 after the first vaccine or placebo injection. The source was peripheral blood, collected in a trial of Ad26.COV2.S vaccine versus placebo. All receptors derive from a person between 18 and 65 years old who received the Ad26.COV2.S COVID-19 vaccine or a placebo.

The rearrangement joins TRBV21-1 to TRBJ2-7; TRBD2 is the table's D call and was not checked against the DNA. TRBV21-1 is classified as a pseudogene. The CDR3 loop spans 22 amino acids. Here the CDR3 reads CASSGWSCCETGLAGSSYEQYF. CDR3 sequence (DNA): TGTGCCAGCAGCGGGTGGTCTTGCTGTGAGACAGGACTAGCGGGGAGCTCCTACGAGCAGTACTTC.

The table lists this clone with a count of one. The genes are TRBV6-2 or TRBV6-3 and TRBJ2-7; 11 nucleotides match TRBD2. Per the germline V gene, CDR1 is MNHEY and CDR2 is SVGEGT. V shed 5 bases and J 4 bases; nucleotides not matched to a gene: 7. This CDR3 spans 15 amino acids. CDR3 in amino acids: CASSLLAGAGYEQYF. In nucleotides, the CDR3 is TGTGCCAGCAGTCTACTAGCGGGAGCGGGGTACGAGCAGTACTTC.

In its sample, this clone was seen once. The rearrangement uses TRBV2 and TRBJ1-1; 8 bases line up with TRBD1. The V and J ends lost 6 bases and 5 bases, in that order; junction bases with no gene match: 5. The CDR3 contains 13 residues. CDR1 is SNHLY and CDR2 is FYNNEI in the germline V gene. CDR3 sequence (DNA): TGTGCCAGCAGCCGGACAGGGAGTACTGAAGCTTTCTTT. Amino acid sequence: CASSRTGSTEAFF. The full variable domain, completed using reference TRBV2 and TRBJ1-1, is EPEVTQTPSHQVTQMGQEVILRCVPISNHLYFYWYRQILGQKVEFLVSFYNNEISEKSEIFDDQFSVERPDGSNFTLKIRSTKLEDSAMYFCASSRTGSTEAFFGQGTRLTVV.

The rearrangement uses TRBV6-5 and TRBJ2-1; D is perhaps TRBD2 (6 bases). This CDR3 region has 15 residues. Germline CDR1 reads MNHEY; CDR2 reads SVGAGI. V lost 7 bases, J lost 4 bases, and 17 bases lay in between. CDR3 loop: CASNLDAGGYNEQFF. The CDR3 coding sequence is TGTGCCAGCAATTTGGATGCTGGGGGGTACAATGAGCAGTTCTTC.

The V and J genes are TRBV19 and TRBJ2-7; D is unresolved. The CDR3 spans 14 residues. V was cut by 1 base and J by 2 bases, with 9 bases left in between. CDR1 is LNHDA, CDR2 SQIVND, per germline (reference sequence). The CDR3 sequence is CASSIGDVTYEQYF. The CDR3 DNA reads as TGTGCCAGTAGTATAGGAGACGTAACCTACGAGCAGTACTTC.

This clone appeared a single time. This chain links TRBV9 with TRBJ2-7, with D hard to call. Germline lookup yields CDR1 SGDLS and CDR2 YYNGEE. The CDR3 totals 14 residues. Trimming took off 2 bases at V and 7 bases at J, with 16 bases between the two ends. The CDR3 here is CASSVEGYTSEQYF. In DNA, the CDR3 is TGTGCCAGCAGCGTCGAAGGGTATACGTCAGAGCAGTACTTC.